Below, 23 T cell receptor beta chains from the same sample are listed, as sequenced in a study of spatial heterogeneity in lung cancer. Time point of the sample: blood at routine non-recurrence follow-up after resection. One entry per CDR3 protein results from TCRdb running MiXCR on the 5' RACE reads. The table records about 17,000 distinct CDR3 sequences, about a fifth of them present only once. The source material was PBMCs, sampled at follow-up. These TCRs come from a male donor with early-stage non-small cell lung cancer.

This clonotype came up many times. The DNA of the CDR3 is TGTGCCAGCAGTCCTACAGGTCTAGAGCAGTTCTTC. Its translation: CASSPTGLEQFF. This rearrangement joins TRBV27 to TRBJ2-1; tentative D call: TRBD1 (5 bases). The V gene lost 5 bases and the J gene lost 10 bases, with 12 bases spanning the gap. This CDR3 region has 12 residues. Germline assignment: CDR1 MNHEY and CDR2 SMNVEV (reference sequence).

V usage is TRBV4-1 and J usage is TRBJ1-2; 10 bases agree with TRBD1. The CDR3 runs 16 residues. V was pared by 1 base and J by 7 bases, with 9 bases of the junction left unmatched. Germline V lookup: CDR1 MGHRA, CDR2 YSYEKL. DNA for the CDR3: TGCGCCAGCAGCCAAGCCTACCGACAGGGGGCGACTGGCTACACCTTC. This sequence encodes CASSQAYRQGATGYTF.

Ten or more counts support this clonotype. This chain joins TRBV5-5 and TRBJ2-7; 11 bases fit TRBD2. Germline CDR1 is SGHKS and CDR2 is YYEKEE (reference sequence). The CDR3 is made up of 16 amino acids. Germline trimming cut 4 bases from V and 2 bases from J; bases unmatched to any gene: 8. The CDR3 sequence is CASSPLTSGDPYEQYF. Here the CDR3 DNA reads TGTGCCAGCAGCCCGTTGACTAGCGGGGACCCCTACGAGCAGTACTTC.

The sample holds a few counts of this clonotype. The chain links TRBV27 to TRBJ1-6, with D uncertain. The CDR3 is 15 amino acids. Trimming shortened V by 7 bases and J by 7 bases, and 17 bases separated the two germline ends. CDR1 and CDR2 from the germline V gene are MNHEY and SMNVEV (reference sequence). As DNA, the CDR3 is TGTGCCAGCACCCACCGGAACCGAGGAAATTCACCCCTCCACTTT. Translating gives CASTHRNRGNSPLHF.

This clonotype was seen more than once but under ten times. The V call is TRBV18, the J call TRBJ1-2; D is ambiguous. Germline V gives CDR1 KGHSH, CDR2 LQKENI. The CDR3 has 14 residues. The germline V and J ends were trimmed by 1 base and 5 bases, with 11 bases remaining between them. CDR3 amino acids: CASSPQKVGYGYTF. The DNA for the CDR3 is TGTGCCAGCTCACCACAAAAGGTGGGATATGGCTACACCTTC.

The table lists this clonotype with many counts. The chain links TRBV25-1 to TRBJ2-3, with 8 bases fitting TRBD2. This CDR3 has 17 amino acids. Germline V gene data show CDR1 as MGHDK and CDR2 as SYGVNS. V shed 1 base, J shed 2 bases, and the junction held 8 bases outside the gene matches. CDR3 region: CASSEWGSGENTDTQYF. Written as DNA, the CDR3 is TGTGCCAGCAGTGAATGGGGTAGCGGGGAAAACACAGATACGCAGTATTTT.

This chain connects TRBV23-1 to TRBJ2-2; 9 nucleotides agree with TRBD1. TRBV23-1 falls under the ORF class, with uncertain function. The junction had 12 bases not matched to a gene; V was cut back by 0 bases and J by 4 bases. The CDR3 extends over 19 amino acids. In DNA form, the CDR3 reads TGCGCCAGCAGTCAATCGGGGGACAGGGCCAGAGAGGGCACCGGGGAGCTGTTTTTT. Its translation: CASSQSGDRAREGTGELFF.

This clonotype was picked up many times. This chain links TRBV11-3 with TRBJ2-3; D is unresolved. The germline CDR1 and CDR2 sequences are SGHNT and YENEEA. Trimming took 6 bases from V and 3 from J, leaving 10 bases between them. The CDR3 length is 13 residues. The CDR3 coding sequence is TGTGCCAGCAGGGATAGGCTAACAGATACGCAGTATTTT. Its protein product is CASRDRLTDTQYF.

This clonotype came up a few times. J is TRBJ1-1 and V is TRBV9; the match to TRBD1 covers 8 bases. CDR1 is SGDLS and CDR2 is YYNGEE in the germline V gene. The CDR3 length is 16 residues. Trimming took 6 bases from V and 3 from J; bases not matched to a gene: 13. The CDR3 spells CASNLEGQAGDTEAFF. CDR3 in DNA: TGTGCCAGCAACCTAGAGGGACAGGCCGGGGACACTGAAGCTTTCTTT. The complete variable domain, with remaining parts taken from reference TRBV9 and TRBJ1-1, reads DSGVTQTPKHLITATGQRVTLRCSPRSGDLSVYWYQQSLDQGLQFLIQYYNGEERAKGNILERFSAQQFPDLHSELNLSSLELGDSALYFCASNLEGQAGDTEAFFGQGTRLTVV.

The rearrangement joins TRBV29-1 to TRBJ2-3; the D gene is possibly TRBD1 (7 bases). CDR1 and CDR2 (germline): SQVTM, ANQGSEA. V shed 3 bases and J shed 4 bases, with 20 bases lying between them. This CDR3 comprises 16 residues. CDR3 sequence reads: CSVDLTGEAGADTQYF. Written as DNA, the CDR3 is TGCAGCGTTGATTTAACAGGGGAGGCTGGGGCAGATACGCAGTATTTT.

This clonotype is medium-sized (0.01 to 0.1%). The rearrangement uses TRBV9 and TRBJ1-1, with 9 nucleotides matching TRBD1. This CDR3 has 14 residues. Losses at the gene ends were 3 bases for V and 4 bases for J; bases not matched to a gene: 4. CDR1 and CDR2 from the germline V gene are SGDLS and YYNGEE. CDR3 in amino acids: CASSADRGFTEAFF. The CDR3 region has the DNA TGTGCCAGCAGCGCCGACAGGGGGTTCACTGAAGCTTTCTTT.

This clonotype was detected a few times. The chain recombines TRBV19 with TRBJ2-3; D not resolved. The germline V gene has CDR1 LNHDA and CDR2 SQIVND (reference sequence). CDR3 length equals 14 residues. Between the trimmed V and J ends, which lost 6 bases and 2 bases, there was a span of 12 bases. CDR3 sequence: CASSLNPPTDTQYF. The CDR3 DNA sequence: TGTGCCAGTAGCCTCAACCCCCCCACAGATACGCAGTATTTT.

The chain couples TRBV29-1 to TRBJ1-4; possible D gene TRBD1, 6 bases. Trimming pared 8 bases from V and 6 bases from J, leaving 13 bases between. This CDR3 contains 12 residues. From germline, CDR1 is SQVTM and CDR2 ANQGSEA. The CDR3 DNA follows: TGCAGCTTCTGGACAGCAGATGAAAAACTGTTTTTT. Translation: CSFWTADEKLFF.

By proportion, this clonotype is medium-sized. CDR3 DNA sequence: TGTGCCAGTAGCCCACGGGACAGGGTTATCTACGAGCAGTACTTC. Translation: CASSPRDRVIYEQYF. This chain uses TRBV19 with TRBJ2-7; 9 nucleotides match TRBD1. The CDR3 contains 15 residues. CDR1 is LNHDA, CDR2 SQIVND, per germline (reference sequence). The J segment lost 3 bases and the V segment lost 6 bases, leaving 9 bases of the junction unmatched.

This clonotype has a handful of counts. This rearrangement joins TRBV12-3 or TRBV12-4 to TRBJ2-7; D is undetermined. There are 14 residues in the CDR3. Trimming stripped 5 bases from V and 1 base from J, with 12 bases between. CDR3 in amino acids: CASSIWTASYEQYF. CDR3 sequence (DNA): TGTGCCAGCAGTATTTGGACGGCTTCCTACGAGCAGTACTTC.

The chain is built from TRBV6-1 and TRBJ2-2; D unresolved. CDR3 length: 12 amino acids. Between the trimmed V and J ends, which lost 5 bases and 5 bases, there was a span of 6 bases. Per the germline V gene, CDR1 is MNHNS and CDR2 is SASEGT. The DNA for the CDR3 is TGTGCCAGCAGTCCCCGGACCGGGGAGCTGTTTTTT. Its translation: CASSPRTGELFF.

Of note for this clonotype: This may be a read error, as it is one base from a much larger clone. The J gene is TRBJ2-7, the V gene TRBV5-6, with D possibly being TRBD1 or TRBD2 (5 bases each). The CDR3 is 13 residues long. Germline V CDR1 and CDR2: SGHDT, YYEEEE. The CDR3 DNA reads TGTACCAGCAGCCTGCCGGGACCCTACGAGCAGTACTTC. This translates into CTSSLPGPYEQYF.

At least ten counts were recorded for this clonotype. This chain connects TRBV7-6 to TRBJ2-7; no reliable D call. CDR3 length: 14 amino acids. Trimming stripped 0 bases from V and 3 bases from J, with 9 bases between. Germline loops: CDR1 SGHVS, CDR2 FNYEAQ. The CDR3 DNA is TGTGCCAGCAGCTTAGCGCGGCAGAGCTACGAGCAGTACTTC. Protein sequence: CASSLARQSYEQYF.

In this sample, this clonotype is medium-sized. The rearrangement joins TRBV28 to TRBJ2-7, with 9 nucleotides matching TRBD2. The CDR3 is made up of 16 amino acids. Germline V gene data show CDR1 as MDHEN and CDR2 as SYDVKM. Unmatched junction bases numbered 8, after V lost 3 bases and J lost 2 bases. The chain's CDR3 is CASSFSLAGLTYEQYF. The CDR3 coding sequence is TGTGCCAGCAGTTTTTCCCTAGCGGGGCTAACCTACGAGCAGTACTTC.

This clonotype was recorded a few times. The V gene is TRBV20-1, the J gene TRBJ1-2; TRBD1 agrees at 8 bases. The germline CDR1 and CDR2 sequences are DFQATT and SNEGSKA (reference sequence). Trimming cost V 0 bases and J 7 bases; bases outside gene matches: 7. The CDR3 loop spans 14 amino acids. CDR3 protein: CSARDLTGVGGYTF. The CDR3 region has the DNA TGCAGTGCTAGAGATCTGACAGGGGTTGGTGGCTACACCTTC.

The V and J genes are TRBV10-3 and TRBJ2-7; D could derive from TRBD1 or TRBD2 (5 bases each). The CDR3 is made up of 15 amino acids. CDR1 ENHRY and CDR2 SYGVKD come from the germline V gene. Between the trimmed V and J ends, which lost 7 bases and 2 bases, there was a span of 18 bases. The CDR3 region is CAITKMAGATYEQYF. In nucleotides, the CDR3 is TGTGCCATCACGAAAATGGCCGGGGCAACCTACGAGCAGTACTTC.

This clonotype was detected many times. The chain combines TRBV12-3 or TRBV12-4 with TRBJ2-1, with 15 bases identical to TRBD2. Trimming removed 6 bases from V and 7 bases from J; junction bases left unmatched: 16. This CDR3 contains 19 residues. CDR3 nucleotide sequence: TGTGCCAGCAGACAGAATGAGGGACTAGCGGGGGGTCCCGGTAATGAGCAGTTCTTC. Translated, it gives CASRQNEGLAGGPGNEQFF.

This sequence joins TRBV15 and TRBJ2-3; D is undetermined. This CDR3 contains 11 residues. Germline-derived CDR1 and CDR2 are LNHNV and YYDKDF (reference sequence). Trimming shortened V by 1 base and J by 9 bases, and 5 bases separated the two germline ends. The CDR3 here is CATSRGGTQYF. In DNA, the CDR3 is TGTGCCACCAGCAGAGGTGGGACGCAGTATTTT.